The 28 T cell receptor beta chains in this list originate from one sample, sequenced in a study of Graves' ophthalmopathy and Graves' hyperthyroidism. RNA transcripts were the template, and TCR beta CDR3 regions were amplified from them. Amplification began with first-round RT-PCR using HTBI primers, then second-round multiplex PCR was performed. MiXCR, run by TCRdb on the multiplex PCR reads, gives a single entry per CDR3 protein. The data contain 580,000 or so distinct CDR3 sequences, less than 45% of them singletons. The sequenced material came from peripheral blood or thyroid tissue (not recorded which). The receptors here all came from an adult man with Graves' hyperthyroidism.

Many counts were recorded for this clonotype. V usage is TRBV25-1 and J usage is TRBJ2-7; D not resolved. The CDR3 contains 10 residues. The germline V gene has CDR1 MGHDK and CDR2 SYGVNS. Trimming took 8 bases from V and 4 from J, leaving 6 bases between them. CDR3 amino acids: CASGEYEQYF. As DNA, the CDR3 is TGTGCCAGCGGAGAGTACGAGCAGTACTTC.

This clonotype was observed at least ten times. Germline and junction disagree at one end, which may indicate a read error. V and J are TRBV7-7 and TRBJ2-7; 10 nucleotides line up with TRBD2. This CDR3 is 15 amino acids long. CDR1 is SSHAT, CDR2 FNYEAQ, per germline (reference sequence). In DNA, the CDR3 is TGTGCTAGCAGCCGAACAACCCTAGCGGGAGACGAGCAGTACTTC. Residues: CASSRTTLAGDEQYF.

This clonotype was detected many times. The J gene is TRBJ1-5, the V gene TRBV19, with a tentative D call TRBD1 (5 bases). The CDR3 runs 15 residues. Germline lookup yields CDR1 LNHDA and CDR2 SQIVND (reference sequence). Trimming stripped 3 bases from V and 1 base from J, with 10 bases between. The CDR3 DNA is TGTGCCAGTAGTATGGGCTCAGGGAGCAATCAGCCCCAGCATTTT. It encodes CASSMGSGSNQPQHF.

There are many counts of this clonotype. The V gene is TRBV19, the J gene TRBJ2-5, with D uncertain. With 0 bases removed from V and 4 bases from J, the gap between germline ends came to 15 bases. The CDR3 is made up of 16 amino acids. Germline V gene sequence: CDR1 LNHDA, CDR2 SQIVND (reference sequence). The CDR3 bases are TGTGCCAGTAGTATAGAAGTAACTCGTTTCGGAGAGACCCAGTACTTC. It codes for CASSIEVTRFGETQYF.

This clonotype occurred a few times. V and J are TRBV19 and TRBJ1-1; unclear D gene. Germline CDR1 is LNHDA and CDR2 is SQIVND (reference sequence). Trimming removed 0 bases at V and 5 bases at J, with 10 bases between. CDR3 length: 14 amino acids. CDR3 protein: CASSIDTGYTEAFF. The CDR3 DNA is TGTGCCAGTAGTATAGACACGGGGTATACTGAAGCTTTCTTT.

V gene TRBV15 combines with J gene TRBJ1-2; 7 bases are shared with TRBD1. The J segment lost 6 bases and the V segment lost 5 bases, leaving 6 bases of the junction unmatched. Germline V CDR1 and CDR2: LNHNV, YYDKDF (reference sequence). The CDR3 runs 13 residues. This CDR3 is CATSSRTGDGYTF. The CDR3 DNA is TGTGCCACCAGCTCCCGGACAGGCGATGGCTACACCTTC.

About this clonotype: It is likely a read error, because the conserved phenylalanine at the end of the CDR3 is missing. It is unclear where the CDR3 begins or ends on the DNA, so no DNA is shown, and the CDR3 is as TCRdb lists it. V usage is TRBV5-4 and J usage is TRBJ2-7; TRBD2, the table's D call, was not compared with the DNA. The CDR3 is 9 amino acids long, termini counted. The germline V gene encodes CDR1 SGHNT and CDR2 YYREEE (reference sequence). The CDR3: CASSPSTSG.

The table lists this clonotype with many counts. One end of the junction varies from germline; a read error may be responsible. The chain joins TRBV15 to TRBJ2-2, with unresolved D. The CDR3 loop spans 13 amino acids. Germline-derived CDR1 and CDR2 are LNHNV and YYDKDF (reference sequence). CDR3 residues: CATSGDITGELFF. DNA for the CDR3: TGTGCCACCAGCGGAGATATCACCGGGGAGCTGTTTTTT.

A word on this clonotype: Given a much more abundant clone one base away, this may be a read error. The V and J genes are TRBV5-1 and TRBJ1-4, with TRBD1 matching over 7 bases. The CDR3 covers 15 residues. Germline V gives CDR1 SGHRS, CDR2 YFSETQ. The CDR3 protein is CASRQRTGEGEKLFF. CDR3 nucleotide sequence: TGTGCCAGCCGCCAAAGGACAGGTGAGGGCGAAAAACTGTTTTTT.

This chain uses TRBV10-3 with TRBJ1-5; 11 nucleotides agree with TRBD1. The ends lost 0 bases at V and 6 bases at J; junction bases unmatched: 4. The CDR3 has 16 residues. Germline CDR1 reads ENHRY; CDR2 reads SYGVKD. The CDR3 region is CAISESGQGAGQPQHF. As DNA, the CDR3 is TGTGCCATCAGTGAGTCTGGACAGGGGGCGGGTCAGCCCCAGCATTTT.

This clonotype was observed once. The chain combines TRBV10-3 with TRBJ1-5; no clear D. The CDR3 runs 16 residues. Trimming left V 0 bases short and J 3 bases short, with 12 bases between. Germline assignment: CDR1 ENHRY and CDR2 SYGVKD. The CDR3, as DNA: TGTGCCATCAGTGAGTCGAGAGGAATGATCAATCAGCCCCAGCATTTT. This encodes CAISESRGMINQPQHF.

V is TRBV7-2 and J is TRBJ2-5; tentatively, D is TRBD2 (6 bases). The CDR3 loop spans 16 amino acids. Germline V gene sequence: CDR1 SGHTA, CDR2 FQGNSA. V lost 6 bases to trimming and J lost 5 bases, with 22 bases between them. The CDR3 is CASSQLARRGLETQYF. For the CDR3, the DNA is TGTGCCAGCAGTCAGTTGGCCCGGCGGGGTTTGGAGACCCAGTACTTC.

This clonotype was seen once. The V call is TRBV9, the J call TRBJ2-5, with 7 nucleotides matching TRBD2. J gave up 1 base and V 1 base, and 4 bases lay outside the gene matches. Germline loops: CDR1 SGDLS, CDR2 YYNGEE. The CDR3 covers 15 residues. This CDR3 reads CASSVSGGIQETQYF. The CDR3 bases are TGTGCCAGCAGCGTATCGGGGGGAATCCAAGAGACCCAGTACTTC.

This clonotype has at least ten counts. The chain employs TRBV12-3 or TRBV12-4 and TRBJ2-5; D is possibly TRBD2 (6 bases). The CDR3 consists of 14 residues. The ends were cut back, 2 bases at V and 5 bases at J, with 12 bases in the middle. Written as DNA, the CDR3 is TGTGCCAGCAGTTTATTCGAGGGAGGCGAGACCCAGTACTTC. Protein sequence: CASSLFEGGETQYF.

The CDR3 DNA follows: TGTGCCACCAGCAGAGATCCAGGGGTCAGCACAGATACGCAGTATTTT. This translates into CATSRDPGVSTDTQYF. The V and J genes are TRBV15 and TRBJ2-3; D perhaps matches TRBD1 (6 bases). From germline, CDR1 is LNHNV and CDR2 YYDKDF (reference sequence). The CDR3 consists of 16 residues. With 0 bases removed from V and 0 bases from J, the gap between germline ends came to 10 bases.

This clonotype was found many times. The CDR3 sequence: CASSEGQAYEQYF. The CDR3 nucleotides are TGCGCCAGCAGTGAGGGGCAGGCCTACGAGCAGTACTTC. The rearrangement joins TRBV10-2 to TRBJ2-7; D not resolved. This CDR3 is 13 amino acids long. Germline CDR1 is WSHSY and CDR2 is SAAADI. V was clipped by 2 bases and J by 2 bases, with 7 bases between them.

This clonotype was recorded at least ten times. This sequence joins TRBV19 and TRBJ1-6; 8 bases line up with TRBD1. This CDR3 has 15 residues. Germline V gene lookup returns CDR1 LNHDA and CDR2 SQIVND (reference sequence). Trimming cost V 2 bases and J 9 bases; bases outside gene matches: 6. The CDR3 here is CASSISGDRRSPLHF. The CDR3 DNA sequence: TGTGCCAGTAGTATAAGCGGGGACAGGCGTTCACCCCTCCACTTT.

This clonotype was seen at least ten times. The V gene is TRBV9, the J gene TRBJ1-2; unclear D gene. Trimming removed 4 bases from V and 2 bases from J, with 12 bases in between. The CDR3 is 14 residues long. Per germline, CDR1 SGDLS and CDR2 YYNGEE. CDR3: CASSPTWGNYGYTF. Written as DNA, the CDR3 is TGTGCCAGCAGCCCCACGTGGGGAAACTATGGCTACACCTTC. Drawing the rest from reference TRBV9 and TRBJ1-2, the complete variable domain is DSGVTQTPKHLITATGQRVTLRCSPRSGDLSVYWYQQSLDQGLQFLIQYYNGEERAKGNILERFSAQQFPDLHSELNLSSLELGDSALYFCASSPTWGNYGYTFGSGTRLTVV.

This clonotype was detected ten times or more. This sequence joins TRBV19 and TRBJ1-5; 8 positions agree with TRBD1. Germline values: CDR1 LNHDA, CDR2 SQIVND (reference sequence). The CDR3 totals 14 residues. Germline trimming cut 5 bases from V and 5 bases from J; bases unmatched to any gene: 5. In nucleotides, the CDR3 is TGTGCCAGTAGTGCGGGACAGGTATATCAGCCCCAGCATTTT. Amino acids: CASSAGQVYQPQHF. The full variable domain, rest sourced from reference TRBV19 and TRBJ1-5, is DGGITQSPKYLFRKEGQNVTLSCEQNLNHDAMYWYRQDPGQGLRLIYYSQIVNDFQKGDIAEGYSVSREKKESFPLTVTSAQKNPTAFYLCASSAGQVYQPQHFGDGTRLSIL.

CDR3: CSSGQALGEQYF. The CDR3 DNA sequence: TGCAGTTCGGGACAGGCCCTCGGGGAGCAGTACTTC. The chain has TRBV29-1 and TRBJ2-7, with 8 nucleotides matching TRBD1. CDR1 SQVTM and CDR2 ANQGSEA come from the germline V gene. The CDR3 consists of 12 residues.

This clonotype was seen more than once but under ten times. This chain joins TRBV19 and TRBJ2-7; a possible D gene is TRBD2 (6 bases). V lost 7 bases and J lost 6, with 13 bases in between. The CDR3 is 12 amino acids. CDR1 and CDR2 from the germline V gene are LNHDA and SQIVND (reference sequence). The DNA of the CDR3 is TGTGCCAGTATGACTAGTTACGGCGAGCAGTACTTC. Translating gives CASMTSYGEQYF.

This clonotype occurred many times. The CDR3 DNA is TGTGCTAGTGGTTTGCTCCCTCCCTCCATTAACTATGGCTACACCTTC. Translation gives CASGLLPPSINYGYTF. V is TRBV12-5 and J is TRBJ1-2; D gene unclear. The CDR3 has 16 amino acids. V lost 2 bases, J lost 1 base, and 14 bases lay in between. CDR1 is LGHNT, CDR2 FRNRAP, per germline.

Many counts were recorded for this clonotype. This chain connects TRBV15 to TRBJ1-1; the D gene is possibly TRBD1 (5 bases). From germline, CDR1 is LNHNV and CDR2 YYDKDF (reference sequence). V lost 7 bases, J lost 3 bases, and 12 bases lay in between. This CDR3 region has 13 residues. CDR3 protein: CATTRGRDTEAFF. As DNA, the CDR3 is TGTGCCACCACAAGGGGCAGGGACACTGAAGCTTTCTTT.

CDR3 sequence (DNA): TGCAGTGCTAGACTCACTAGCGGGGGGCTTCTAGAGCAGTACTTC. Its translation: CSARLTSGGLLEQYF. The genes are TRBV20-1 and TRBJ2-7; 12 bases are shared with TRBD2. Losses at the gene ends were 2 bases for V and 7 bases for J; bases not matched to a gene: 9. CDR1 DFQATT and CDR2 SNEGSKA come from the germline V gene (reference sequence). The CDR3 is 15 amino acids.

The chain links TRBV19 to TRBJ2-7; D is perhaps TRBD1 (6 bases). Trimming cost V 0 bases and J 8 bases, with 14 bases left between them. The CDR3 is 14 residues long. Germline CDR1 reads LNHDA; CDR2 reads SQIVND (reference sequence). The CDR3 DNA reads as TGTGCCAGTAGTATAGACCCTACAGGGATCCAGCAGTACTTC. This translates into CASSIDPTGIQQYF.

The chain is built from TRBV12-3 or TRBV12-4 and TRBJ1-6; 7 bases align to TRBD1. The length of the CDR3 is 16 residues. V was clipped by 8 bases and J by 3 bases; unmatched bases: 10. CDR3 sequence (DNA): TGTGCCAGCTCGTCCGGGACAGCAAACTATAATTCACCCCTCCACTTT. Its protein product is CASSSGTANYNSPLHF.

This clonotype has at least ten counts. The V gene is TRBV7-9, the J gene TRBJ1-3, with D possibly being TRBD1 (6 bases). V was pared by 6 bases and J by 4 bases, with 13 bases between. This CDR3 contains 14 residues. The germline gives CDR1 SEHNR, CDR2 FQNEAQ (reference sequence). This CDR3 reads CASRYTGSGNTIYF. The CDR3 DNA reads as TGTGCCAGCAGGTACACAGGGTCCGGAAACACCATATATTTT.

The CDR3 region is CASSFDPFRIGELFF. The DNA for the CDR3 is TGTGCCAGCAGCTTTGACCCCTTTCGTATCGGGGAGCTGTTTTTT. V and J are TRBV5-5 and TRBJ2-2; no reliable D call. The germline gives CDR1 SGHKS, CDR2 YYEKEE (reference sequence). This CDR3 contains 15 residues. Trimming cost V 2 bases and J 7 bases, with 15 bases left between them.